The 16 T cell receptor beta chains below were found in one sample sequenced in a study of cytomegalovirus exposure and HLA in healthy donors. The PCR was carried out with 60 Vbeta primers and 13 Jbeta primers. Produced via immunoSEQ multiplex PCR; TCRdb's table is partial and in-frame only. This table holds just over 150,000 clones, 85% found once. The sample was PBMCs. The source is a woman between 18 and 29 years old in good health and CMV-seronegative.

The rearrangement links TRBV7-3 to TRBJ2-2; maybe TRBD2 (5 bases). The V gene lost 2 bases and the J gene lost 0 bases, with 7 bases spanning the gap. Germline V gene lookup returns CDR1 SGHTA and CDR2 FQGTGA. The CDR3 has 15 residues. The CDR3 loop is CASSLDGANTGELFF. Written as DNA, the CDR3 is TGTGCCAGCAGCTTAGACGGGGCGAACACCGGGGAGCTGTTTTTT.

The CDR3 sequence is CASSGGRESSYNEQFF. DNA of the CDR3: TGTGCCAGCAGTGGTGGGCGGGAGAGCTCCTACAATGAGCAGTTCTTC. The V gene is TRBV2, the J gene TRBJ2-1; TRBD2 matches 7 bases. After removal of 4 bases from V and 0 bases from J, the junction contained 6 bases not matched to a gene. Germline V lookup: CDR1 SNHLY, CDR2 FYNNEI. There are 16 residues in the CDR3.

CDR3 bases: TGTGCCAGCAGTTACTTATCGGGATACGTACGAGAGCAGTACTTC. As protein: CASSYLSGYVREQYF. The chain joins TRBV6-5 to TRBJ2-7; TRBD2 is a possible D gene (5 bases). V was clipped by 1 base and J by 7 bases, with 17 bases between them. The CDR3 loop spans 15 amino acids. Germline V gene sequence: CDR1 MNHEY, CDR2 SVGAGI.

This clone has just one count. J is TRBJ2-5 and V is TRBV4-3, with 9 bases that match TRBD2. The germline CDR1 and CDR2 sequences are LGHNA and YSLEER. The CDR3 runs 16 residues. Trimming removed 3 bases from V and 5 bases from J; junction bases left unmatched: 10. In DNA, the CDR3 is TGCGCCAGCAGCCAGGACTGGCGGGGGGGCCAGGAGACCCAGTACTTC. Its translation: CASSQDWRGGQETQYF.

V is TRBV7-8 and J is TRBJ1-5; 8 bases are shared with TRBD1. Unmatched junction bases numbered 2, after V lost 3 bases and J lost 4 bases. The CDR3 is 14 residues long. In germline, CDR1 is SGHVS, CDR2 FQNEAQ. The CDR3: CASSFTGGNQPQHF. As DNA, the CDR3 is TGTGCCAGCAGCTTTACAGGGGGAAATCAGCCCCAGCATTTT.

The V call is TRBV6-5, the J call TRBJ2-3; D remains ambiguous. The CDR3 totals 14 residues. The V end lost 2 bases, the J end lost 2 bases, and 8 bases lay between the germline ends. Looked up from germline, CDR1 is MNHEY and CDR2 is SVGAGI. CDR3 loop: CASSYAGYTDTQYF. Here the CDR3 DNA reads TGTGCCAGCAGTTACGCAGGATACACAGATACGCAGTATTTT.

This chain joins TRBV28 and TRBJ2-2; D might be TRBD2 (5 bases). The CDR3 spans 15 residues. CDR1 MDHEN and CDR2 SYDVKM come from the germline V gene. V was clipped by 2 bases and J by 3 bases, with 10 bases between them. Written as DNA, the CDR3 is TGTGCCAGCAGTTTAGCGGCCGGGGACACCGGGGAGCTGTTTTTT. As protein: CASSLAAGDTGELFF.

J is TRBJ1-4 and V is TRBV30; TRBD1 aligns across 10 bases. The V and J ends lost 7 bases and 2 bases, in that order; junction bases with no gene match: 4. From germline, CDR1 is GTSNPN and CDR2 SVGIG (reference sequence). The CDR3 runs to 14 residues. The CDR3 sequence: CASGQGGTNEKLFF. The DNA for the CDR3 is TGTGCCTCTGGACAGGGGGGTACTAATGAAAAACTGTTTTTT. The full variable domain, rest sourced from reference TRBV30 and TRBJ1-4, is SQTIHQWPATLVQPVGSPLSLECTVEGTSNPNLYWYRQAAGRGLQLLFYSVGIGQISSEVPQNLSASRPQDRQFILSSKKLLLSDSGFYLCASGQGGTNEKLFFGSGTQLSVL.

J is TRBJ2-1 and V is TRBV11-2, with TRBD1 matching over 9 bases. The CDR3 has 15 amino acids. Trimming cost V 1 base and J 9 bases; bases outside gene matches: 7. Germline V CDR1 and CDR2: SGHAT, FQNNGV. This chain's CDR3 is CASSLGGGQGAEQFF. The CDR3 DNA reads TGTGCCAGCAGCTTAGGGGGGGGACAGGGAGCTGAGCAGTTCTTC.

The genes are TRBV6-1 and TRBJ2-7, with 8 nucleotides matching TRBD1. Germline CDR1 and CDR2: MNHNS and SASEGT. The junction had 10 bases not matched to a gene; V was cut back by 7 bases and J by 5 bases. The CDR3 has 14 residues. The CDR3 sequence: CASKPGDRRNEQYF. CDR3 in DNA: TGTGCCAGCAAACCTGGGGACAGGCGAAACGAGCAGTACTTC.

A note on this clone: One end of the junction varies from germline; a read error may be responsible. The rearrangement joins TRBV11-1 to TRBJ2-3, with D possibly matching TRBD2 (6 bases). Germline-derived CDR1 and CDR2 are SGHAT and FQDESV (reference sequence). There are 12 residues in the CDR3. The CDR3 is CASSLGGRTIFF. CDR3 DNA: TGTGCCAGCAGCTTGGGAGGCAGAACCATCTTCTTT.

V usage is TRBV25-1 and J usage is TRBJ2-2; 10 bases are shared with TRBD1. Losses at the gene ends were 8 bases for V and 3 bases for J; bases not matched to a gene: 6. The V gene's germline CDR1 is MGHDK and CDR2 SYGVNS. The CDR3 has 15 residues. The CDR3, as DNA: TGTGCCAGCGGGGTGGGGACAGGGGACACCGGGGAGCTGTTTTTT. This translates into CASGVGTGDTGELFF.

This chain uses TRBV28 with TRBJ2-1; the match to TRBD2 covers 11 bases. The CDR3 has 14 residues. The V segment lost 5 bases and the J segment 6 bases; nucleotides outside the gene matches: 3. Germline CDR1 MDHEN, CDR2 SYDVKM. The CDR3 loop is CASSIAGGGNEQFF. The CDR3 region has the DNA TGTGCCAGCAGTATAGCGGGAGGGGGCAATGAGCAGTTCTTC.

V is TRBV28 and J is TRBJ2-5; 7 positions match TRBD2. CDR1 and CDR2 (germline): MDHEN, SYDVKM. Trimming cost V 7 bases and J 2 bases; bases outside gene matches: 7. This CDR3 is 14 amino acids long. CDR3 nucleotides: TGTGCCAGCACCCTGTGGGGGGGACAAGAGACCCAGTACTTC. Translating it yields CASTLWGGQETQYF.

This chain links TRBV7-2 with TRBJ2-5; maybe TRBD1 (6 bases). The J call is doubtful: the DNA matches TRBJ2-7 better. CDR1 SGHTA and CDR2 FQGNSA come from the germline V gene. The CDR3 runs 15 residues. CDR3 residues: CASSLGGTLYYEQYF. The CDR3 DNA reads TGTGCCAGCAGCTTAGGGGGGACATTGTACTACGAGCAGTACTTC.

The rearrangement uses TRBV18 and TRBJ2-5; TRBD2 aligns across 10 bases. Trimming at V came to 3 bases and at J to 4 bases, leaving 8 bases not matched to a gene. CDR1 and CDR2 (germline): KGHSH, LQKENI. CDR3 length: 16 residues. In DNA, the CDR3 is TGTGCCAGCTCACCTGTAGCGGGGGGCCTGGGAGAGACCCAGTACTTC. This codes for CASSPVAGGLGETQYF.